Listed below are T cell receptor beta chains from one sample, sequenced in a study of blood T cell repertoires in COVID-19. Produced via immunoSEQ multiplex PCR; TCRdb's table is partial and in-frame only. The data contain around 250,000 clones, 75% to 90% of them singletons. Sequencing was carried out using PBMCs or T cells enriched from blood (not recorded which). These receptors all stem from a woman in her forties who had been exposed to COVID-19. Each CDR3 is given with its conserved first and last residue. Each record gives: J gene, V gene, D gene, CDR3 protein, CDR3 DNA. A D gene is named only where the DNA matches it firmly.

TRBJ1-5	TRBV5-4	-	CASSRESNQPQHF	TGTGCCAGCAGCCGGGAAAGCAATCAGCCCCAGCATTTT
TRBJ2-1	TRBV10-3	-	CAISEPGLGLGEQFF	TGTGCCATCAGTGAGCCGGGACTTGGGTTGGGTGAGCAGTTCTTC
TRBJ1-6	TRBV7-9	TRBD1	CASHSTGANSPLHF	TGTGCCAGCCACTCGACAGGGGCTAATTCACCCCTCCACTTT
TRBJ2-2	TRBV18	TRBD1	CASSPGQDNTGELFF	TGTGCCAGCTCACCGGGACAGGACAACACCGGGGAGCTGTTTTTT
TRBJ2-5	TRBV7-3	-	CASSLFSGGKETQYF	TGTGCCAGCAGCTTATTCTCCGGGGGTAAAGAGACCCAGTACTTC
TRBJ2-7	TRBV18	TRBD2	CASSRTGTSGGAANYEQYF	TGTGCCAGCTCACGAACCGGGACTAGCGGGGGGGCAGCTAACTACGAGCAGTACTTC
TRBJ1-5	TRBV28	TRBD1	CASSITGGPSQPQHF	TGTGCCAGCAGTATCACAGGGGGGCCGAGTCAGCCCCAGCATTTT
TRBJ2-3	TRBV19	TRBD2	CASSIARGEREFLSDTQYF	TGTGCCAGTAGTATTGCCAGGGGAGAGCGGGAGTTTCTGTCGGATACGCAGTATTTT
TRBJ2-5	TRBV20-1	-	CSAGPGETQYF	TGCAGTGCTGGTCCGGGGGAGACCCAGTACTTC
TRBJ2-1	TRBV5-8	-	CASSQTREQFF	TGTGCCAGCAGCCAGACTAGGGAGCAGTTCTTC
TRBJ2-3	TRBV4-3	-	CASSPRGPPDTQYF	TGCGCCAGCAGCCCGCGGGGGCCGCCAGATACGCAGTATTTT